This entry features one TCR beta chain sequence. Antigen specificity is unknown. Produced via immunoSEQ multiplex PCR; TCRdb's table is partial and in-frame only. The sample has 160,000 or so clones, about 88% seen once. The CDR3 has 14 amino acids. CDR1 and CDR2 from the germline V gene are MRHNA and SNTAGT. V was shortened by 6 bases and J by 7 bases, with 19 bases between the two germline ends. The data stem from a study of cytomegalovirus exposure and HLA in healthy donors. Study results and caveats: Altogether, some 170 TCR beta chains were recorded as cytomegalovirus-associated. TCR clusters originating in the first cohort tended to co-occur in the 100 to 150 validation repertoires, according to a later analysis.

An approximately 120-subject validation cohort, separate from the approximately 670-subject first cohort, supplied the donors. The sequencing input was PBMCs. This TCR came from a man aged 18 to 29 in good health and CMV-seronegative. The chain joins TRBV6-4 to TRBJ2-7; possible D gene TRBD2, 6 bases. DNA for the CDR3: TGTGCCAGCAGCGGGGACTCGAGGACGAATGAGCAGTACTTC. Translation gives CASSGDSRTNEQYF.